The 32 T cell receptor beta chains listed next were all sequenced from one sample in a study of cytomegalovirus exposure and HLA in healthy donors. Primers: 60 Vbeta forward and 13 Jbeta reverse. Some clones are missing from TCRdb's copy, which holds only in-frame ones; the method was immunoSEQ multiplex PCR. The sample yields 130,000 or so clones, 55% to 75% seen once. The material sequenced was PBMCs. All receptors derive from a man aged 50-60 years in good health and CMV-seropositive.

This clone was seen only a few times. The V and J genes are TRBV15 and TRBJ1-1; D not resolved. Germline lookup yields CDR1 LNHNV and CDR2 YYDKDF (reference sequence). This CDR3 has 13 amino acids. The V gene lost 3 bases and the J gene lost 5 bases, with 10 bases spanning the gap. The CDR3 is CATSRGRDTEAFF. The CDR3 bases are TGTGCCACCAGCAGGGGCCGGGATACTGAAGCTTTCTTT.

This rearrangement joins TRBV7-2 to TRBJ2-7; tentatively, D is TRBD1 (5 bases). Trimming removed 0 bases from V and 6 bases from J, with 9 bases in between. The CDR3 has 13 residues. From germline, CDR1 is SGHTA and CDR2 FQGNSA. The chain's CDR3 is CASSLAGAREQYF. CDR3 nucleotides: TGTGCCAGCAGCTTAGCAGGGGCACGCGAGCAGTACTTC.

The CDR3 spells CASSSGQGINEKLFF. The DNA of the CDR3 is TGTGCCAGCAGTTCCGGACAGGGTATCAATGAAAAACTGTTTTTT. The chain uses TRBV7-6 and TRBJ1-4; 8 bases fit TRBD1. The V gene end was trimmed by 6 bases and the J gene end by 5 bases; junction bases not matched to a gene: 8. The CDR3 is 15 residues long. Germline V gene lookup returns CDR1 SGHVS and CDR2 FNYEAQ.

CDR3 nucleotide sequence: TGTGCCAGCGTACGACAGGGCAACACTGAAGCTTTCTTT. The encoded protein is CASVRQGNTEAFF. The rearrangement joins TRBV6-1 to TRBJ1-1; 7 nucleotides agree with TRBD1. Germline V gene sequence: CDR1 MNHNS, CDR2 SASEGT. The CDR3 totals 13 residues. The V gene end was trimmed by 8 bases and the J gene end by 2 bases; junction bases not matched to a gene: 5.

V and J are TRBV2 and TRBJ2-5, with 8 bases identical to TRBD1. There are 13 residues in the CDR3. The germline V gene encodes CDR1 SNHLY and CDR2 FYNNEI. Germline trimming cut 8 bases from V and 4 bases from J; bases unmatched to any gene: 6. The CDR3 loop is CASDLQGVETQYF. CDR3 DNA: TGTGCCAGCGATTTACAGGGGGTAGAGACCCAGTACTTC.

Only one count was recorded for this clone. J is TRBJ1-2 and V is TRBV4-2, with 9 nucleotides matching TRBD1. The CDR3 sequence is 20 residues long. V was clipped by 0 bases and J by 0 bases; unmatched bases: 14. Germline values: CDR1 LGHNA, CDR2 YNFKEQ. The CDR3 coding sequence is TGTGCCAGCAGCCAAGATCGCCTTGGGACAGGGCCCCATTCTAACTATGGCTACACCTTC. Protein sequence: CASSQDRLGTGPHSNYGYTF.

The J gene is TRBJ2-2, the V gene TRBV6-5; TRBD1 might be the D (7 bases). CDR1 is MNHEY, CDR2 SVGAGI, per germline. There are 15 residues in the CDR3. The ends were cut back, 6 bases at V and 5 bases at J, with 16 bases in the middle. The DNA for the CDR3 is TGTGCCAGCAGGGGGGGCGGGACAGCAACCGGGGAGCTGTTTTTT. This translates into CASRGGGTATGELFF.

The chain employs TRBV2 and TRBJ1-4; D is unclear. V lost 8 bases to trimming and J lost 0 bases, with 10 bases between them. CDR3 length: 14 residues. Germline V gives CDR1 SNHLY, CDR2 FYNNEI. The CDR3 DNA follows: TGTGCCAGCCACCAGTTGTCAACTAATGAAAAACTGTTTTTT. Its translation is CASHQLSTNEKLFF.

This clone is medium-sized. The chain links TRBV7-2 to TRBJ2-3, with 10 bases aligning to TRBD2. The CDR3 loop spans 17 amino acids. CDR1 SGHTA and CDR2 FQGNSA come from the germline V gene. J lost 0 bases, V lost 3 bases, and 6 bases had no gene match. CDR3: CASSFGLAETSTDTQYF. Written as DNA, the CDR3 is TGTGCCAGCAGCTTCGGACTAGCGGAGACTAGCACAGATACGCAGTATTTT.

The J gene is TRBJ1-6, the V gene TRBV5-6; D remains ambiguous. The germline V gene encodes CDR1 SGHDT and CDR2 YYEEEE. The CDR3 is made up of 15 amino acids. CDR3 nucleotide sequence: TGTGCTAGCGGAGTTCTTAGCTCCTATAATTCACCCCTCCACTTT. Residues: CASGVLSSYNSPLHF. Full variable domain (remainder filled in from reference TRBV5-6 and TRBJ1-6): DAGVTQSPTHLIKTRGQQVTLRCSPKSGHDTVSWYQQALGQGPQFIFQYYEEEERQRGNFPDRFSGHQFPNYSSELNVNALLLGDSALYLCASGVLSSYNSPLHFGNGTRLTVT.

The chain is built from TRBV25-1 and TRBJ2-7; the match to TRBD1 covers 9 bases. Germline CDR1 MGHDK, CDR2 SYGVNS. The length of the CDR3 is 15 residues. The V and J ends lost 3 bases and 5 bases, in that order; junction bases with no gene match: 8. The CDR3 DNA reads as TGTGCCAGCAGTGACCCCGGACAGGGGATCCACGAGCAGTACTTC. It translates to CASSDPGQGIHEQYF.

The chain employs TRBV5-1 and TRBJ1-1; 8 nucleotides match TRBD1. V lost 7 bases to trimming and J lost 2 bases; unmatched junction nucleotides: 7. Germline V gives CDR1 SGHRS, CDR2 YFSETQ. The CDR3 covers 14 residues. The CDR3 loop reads CASSRTGRNTEAFF. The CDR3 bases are TGCGCCAGCTCCCGGACAGGGCGCAACACTGAAGCTTTCTTT.

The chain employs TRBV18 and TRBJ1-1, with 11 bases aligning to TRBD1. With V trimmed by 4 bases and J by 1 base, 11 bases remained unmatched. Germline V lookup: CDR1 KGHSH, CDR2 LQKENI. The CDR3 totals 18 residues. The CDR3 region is CASSQRQGDRGTNTEAFF. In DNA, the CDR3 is TGTGCCAGCTCACAACGACAGGGGGACAGGGGGACGAACACTGAAGCTTTCTTT.

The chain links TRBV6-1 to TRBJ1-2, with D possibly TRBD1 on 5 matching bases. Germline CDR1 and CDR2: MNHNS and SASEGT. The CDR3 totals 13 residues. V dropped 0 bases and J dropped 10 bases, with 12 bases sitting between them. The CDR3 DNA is TGTGCCAGCAGTGAAGCGCCAGGGATGGTCTACACCTTC. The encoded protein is CASSEAPGMVYTF.

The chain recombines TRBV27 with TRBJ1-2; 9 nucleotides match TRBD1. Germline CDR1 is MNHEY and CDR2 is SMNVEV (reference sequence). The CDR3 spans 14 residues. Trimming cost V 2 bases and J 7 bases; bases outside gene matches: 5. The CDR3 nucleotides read TGTGCCAGCAGTTTAACAGGGGGCATTTCTGGCTACACCTTC. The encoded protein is CASSLTGGISGYTF.

CDR3 coding DNA: TGTGCCAGCGGATATGGGCACAATGAGCAGTTCTTC. Translation: CASGYGHNEQFF. The chain has TRBV13 and TRBJ2-1; no clear D. This CDR3 region has 12 residues. In germline, CDR1 is PRHDT, CDR2 FYEKMQ (reference sequence). V was trimmed by 8 bases and J by 5 bases, leaving 10 bases between them.

CDR3 residues: CATSRDKGDRGYEQYF. CDR3 DNA sequence: TGTGCCACCAGCAGAGATAAAGGCGACAGGGGGTACGAGCAGTACTTC. The chain joins TRBV15 to TRBJ2-7, with 9 nucleotides matching TRBD1. Germline CDR1 LNHNV, CDR2 YYDKDF (reference sequence). The CDR3 is 16 residues long. Trimming at V came to 0 bases and at J to 4 bases, leaving 7 bases not matched to a gene.

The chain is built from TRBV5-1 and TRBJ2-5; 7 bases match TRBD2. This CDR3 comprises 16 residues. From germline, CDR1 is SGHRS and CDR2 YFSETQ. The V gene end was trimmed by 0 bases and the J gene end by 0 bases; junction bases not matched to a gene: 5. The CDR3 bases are TGCGCCAGCAGCTTGGGTGGGCGGGGGAACCAAGAGACCCAGTACTTC. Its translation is CASSLGGRGNQETQYF.

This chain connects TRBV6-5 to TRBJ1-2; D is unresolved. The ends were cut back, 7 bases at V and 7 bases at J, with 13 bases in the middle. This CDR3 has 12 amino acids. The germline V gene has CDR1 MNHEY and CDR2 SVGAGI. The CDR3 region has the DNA TGTGCCAGCACCCCGGGGTCGACTGGCTACACCTTC. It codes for CASTPGSTGYTF.

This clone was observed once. CDR3 residues: CASSQGEGGRETQYF. CDR3 in DNA: TGTGCCAGCAGCCAAGGGGAGGGGGGCCGTGAGACCCAGTACTTC. This chain uses TRBV4-2 with TRBJ2-5; TRBD2 is a possible D gene (7 bases). This CDR3 contains 15 residues. Trimming stripped 1 base from V and 5 bases from J, with 14 bases between. CDR1 is LGHNA, CDR2 YNFKEQ, per germline.

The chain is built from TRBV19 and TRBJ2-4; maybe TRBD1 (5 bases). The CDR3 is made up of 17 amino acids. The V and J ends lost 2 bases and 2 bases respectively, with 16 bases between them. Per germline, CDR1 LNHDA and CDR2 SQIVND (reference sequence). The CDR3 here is CASSINKQGVTKNIQYF. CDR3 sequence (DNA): TGTGCCAGTAGTATAAATAAGCAGGGTGTAACCAAAAACATTCAGTACTTC.

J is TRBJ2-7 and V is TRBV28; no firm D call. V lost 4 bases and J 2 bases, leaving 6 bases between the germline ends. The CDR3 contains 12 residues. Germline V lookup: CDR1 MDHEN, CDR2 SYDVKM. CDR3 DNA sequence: TGTGCCAGCAGTTACTCGACCTACGAGCAGTACTTC. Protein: CASSYSTYEQYF.

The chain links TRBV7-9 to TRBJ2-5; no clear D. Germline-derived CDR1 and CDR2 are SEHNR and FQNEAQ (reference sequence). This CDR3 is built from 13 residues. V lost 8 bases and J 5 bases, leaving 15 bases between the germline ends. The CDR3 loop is CASVRAYGETQYF. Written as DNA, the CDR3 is TGTGCCAGCGTGCGAGCTTACGGGGAGACCCAGTACTTC.

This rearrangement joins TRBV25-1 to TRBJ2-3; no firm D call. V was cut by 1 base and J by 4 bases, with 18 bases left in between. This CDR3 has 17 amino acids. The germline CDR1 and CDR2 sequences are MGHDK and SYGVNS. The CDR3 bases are TGTGCCAGCAGTGAATCAAGGAGTAGCTTTGGTCCAGATACGCAGTATTTT. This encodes CASSESRSSFGPDTQYF.

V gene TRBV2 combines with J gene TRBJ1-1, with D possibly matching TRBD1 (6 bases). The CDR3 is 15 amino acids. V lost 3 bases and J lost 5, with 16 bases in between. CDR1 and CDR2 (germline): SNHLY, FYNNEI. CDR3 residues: CASSDGRQGLTEAFF. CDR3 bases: TGTGCCAGCAGTGATGGTCGTCAGGGGCTGACTGAAGCTTTCTTT.

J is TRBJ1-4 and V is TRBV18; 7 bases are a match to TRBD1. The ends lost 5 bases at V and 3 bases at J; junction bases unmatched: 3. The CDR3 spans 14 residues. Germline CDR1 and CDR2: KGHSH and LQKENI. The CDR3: CASSDQGANEKLFF. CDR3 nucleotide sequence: TGTGCCAGCTCAGACCAGGGGGCTAATGAAAAACTGTTTTTT.

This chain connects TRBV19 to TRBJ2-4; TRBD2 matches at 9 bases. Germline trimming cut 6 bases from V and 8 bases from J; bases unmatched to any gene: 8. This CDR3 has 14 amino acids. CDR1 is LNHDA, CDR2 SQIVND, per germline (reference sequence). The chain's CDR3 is CASSQTSGEDIQYF. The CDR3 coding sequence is TGTGCCAGTAGCCAGACTAGCGGCGAGGACATTCAGTACTTC.

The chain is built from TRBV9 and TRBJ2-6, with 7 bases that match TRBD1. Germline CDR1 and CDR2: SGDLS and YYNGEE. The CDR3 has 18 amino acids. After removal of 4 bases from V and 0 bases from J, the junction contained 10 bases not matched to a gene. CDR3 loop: CASSLRDRVFSGANVLTF. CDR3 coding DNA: TGTGCCAGCAGCCTCCGGGACAGAGTTTTCTCTGGGGCCAACGTCCTGACTTTC.

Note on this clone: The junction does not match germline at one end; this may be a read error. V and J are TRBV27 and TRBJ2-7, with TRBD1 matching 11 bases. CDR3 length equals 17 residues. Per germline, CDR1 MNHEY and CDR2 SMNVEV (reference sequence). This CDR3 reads CASSFSGGQGGSYGQYF. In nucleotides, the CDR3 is TGTGCCAGCAGTTTCTCGGGGGGACAGGGGGGTTCCTACGGGCAGTACTTC.

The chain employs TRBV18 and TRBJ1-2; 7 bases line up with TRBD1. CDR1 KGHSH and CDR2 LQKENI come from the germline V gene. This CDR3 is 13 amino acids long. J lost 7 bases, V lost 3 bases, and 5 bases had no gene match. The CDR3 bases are TGTGCCAGCTCACCTTCGGACAGGAGTGGCTACACCTTC. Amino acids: CASSPSDRSGYTF.

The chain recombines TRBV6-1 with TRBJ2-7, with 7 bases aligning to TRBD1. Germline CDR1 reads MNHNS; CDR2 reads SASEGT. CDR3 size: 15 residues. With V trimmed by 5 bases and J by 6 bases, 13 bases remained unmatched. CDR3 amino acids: CASSPHRGAPAEQYF. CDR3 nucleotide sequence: TGTGCCAGCAGTCCCCACAGGGGCGCTCCGGCCGAGCAGTACTTC.

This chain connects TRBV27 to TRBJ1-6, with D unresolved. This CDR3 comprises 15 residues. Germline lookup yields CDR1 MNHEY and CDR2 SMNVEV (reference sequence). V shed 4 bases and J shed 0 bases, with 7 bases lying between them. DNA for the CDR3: TGTGCCAGCAGTTCATGGAGCTCCTATAATTCACCCCTCCACTTT. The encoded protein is CASSSWSSYNSPLHF.